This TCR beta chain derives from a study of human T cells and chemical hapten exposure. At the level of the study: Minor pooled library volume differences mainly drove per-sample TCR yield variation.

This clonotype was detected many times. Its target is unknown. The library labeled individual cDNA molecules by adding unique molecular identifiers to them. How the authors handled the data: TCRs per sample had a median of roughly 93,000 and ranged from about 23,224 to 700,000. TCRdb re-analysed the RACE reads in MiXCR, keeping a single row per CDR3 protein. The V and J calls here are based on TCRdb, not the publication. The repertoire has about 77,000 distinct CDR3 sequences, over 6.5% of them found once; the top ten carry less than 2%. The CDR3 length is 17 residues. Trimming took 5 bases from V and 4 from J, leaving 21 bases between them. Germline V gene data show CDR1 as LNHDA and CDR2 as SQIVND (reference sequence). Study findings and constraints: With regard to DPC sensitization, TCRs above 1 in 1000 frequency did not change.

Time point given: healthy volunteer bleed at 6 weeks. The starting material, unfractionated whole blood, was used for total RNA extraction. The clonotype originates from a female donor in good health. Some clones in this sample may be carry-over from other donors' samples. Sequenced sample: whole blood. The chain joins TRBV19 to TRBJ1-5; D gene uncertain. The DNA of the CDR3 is TGTGCCAGTAGTTCCCTATACATGGGAGGTAGTAATCAGCCCCAGCATTTT. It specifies CASSSLYMGGSNQPQHF. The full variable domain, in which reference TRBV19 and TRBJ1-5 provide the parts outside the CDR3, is DGGITQSPKYLFRKEGQNVTLSCEQNLNHDAMYWYRQDPGQGLRLIYYSQIVNDFQKGDIAEGYSVSREKKESFPLTVTSAQKNPTAFYLCASSSLYMGGSNQPQHFGDGTRLSIL.